This T cell receptor beta chain was recovered during a study of blood T cell repertoires in COVID-19. Study-wide background: The study drew acute and convalescent COVID-19 samples from the United States, Italy and Spain. T cells, B-cell-depleted T cells, or PBMCs supplied cDNA or gDNA.

In Seattle, patients joined the study during active infection and were tracked longitudinally. Data came from immunoSEQ multiplex PCR; TCRdb stores just in-frame clones and leaves some out. The sample yields some 330,000 clones, just under 90% seen once. Trimming removed 9 bases from V and 5 bases from J; junction bases left unmatched: 9. The CDR3 consists of 14 residues. Germline V gene lookup returns CDR1 SNHLY and CDR2 FYNNEI. The TCR was taken from a woman aged 30 to 39 with COVID-19, enrolled during active disease. The chain has TRBV2 and TRBJ1-3; TRBD1 matches 8 bases. The source material was peripheral blood. CDR3 region: CARGDRSTRNTIYF. Written as DNA, the CDR3 is TGTGCCAGGGGGGACAGGAGCACTAGAAACACCATATATTTT.